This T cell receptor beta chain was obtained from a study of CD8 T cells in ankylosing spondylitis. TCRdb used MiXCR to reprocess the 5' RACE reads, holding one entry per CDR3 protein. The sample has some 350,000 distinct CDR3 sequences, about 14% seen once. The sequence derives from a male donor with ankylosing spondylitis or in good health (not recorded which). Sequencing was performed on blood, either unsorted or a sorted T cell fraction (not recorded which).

CDR3 in DNA: TGTGCCAGTAGGTTAATCGATACGCAGTATTTT. It encodes CASRLIDTQYF. This chain links TRBV19 with TRBJ2-3; unclear D gene. Germline loops: CDR1 LNHDA, CDR2 SQIVND (reference sequence). V was clipped by 6 bases and J by 6 bases, with 7 bases between them. The length of the CDR3 is 11 residues.